A single sample gave rise to the 21 T cell receptor beta chains below, sequenced in a study of response to subunit inactivated influenza vaccine. TCRdb itself ran the RT-PCR reads through MiXCR, one entry per CDR3 protein. Found here are hundreds of thousands of distinct CDR3 sequences, around 20% of them singletons; the top ten hold roughly a tenth. The source material was PBMCs from blood, sampled around 5 days after vaccination. The receptors stem from a man in his fifties who received an inactivated influenza vaccine.

The chain recombines TRBV11-2 with TRBJ2-3; tentatively, D is TRBD1 or TRBD2 (6 bases each). V shed 2 bases and J shed 3 bases, with 21 bases lying between them. In germline, CDR1 is SGHAT, CDR2 FQNNGV. The CDR3 is made up of 18 amino acids. The CDR3 spells CASSLSRSWGAETDTQYF. The CDR3 nucleotides are TGTGCCAGCAGCTTAAGCCGTTCGTGGGGGGCCGAGACAGATACGCAGTATTTT.

There are many counts of this clonotype. The J gene is TRBJ2-1, the V gene TRBV15; 9 bases agree with TRBD2. The germline V gene has CDR1 LNHNV and CDR2 YYDKDF (reference sequence). The CDR3 has 15 amino acids. With V trimmed by 5 bases and J by 7 bases, 9 bases remained unmatched. For the CDR3, the DNA is TGTGCCACCAGCCCTACAGCGGGAGGAGATAATGAGCAGTTCTTC. Its protein is CATSPTAGGDNEQFF.

This chain joins TRBV20-1 and TRBJ2-7; the match to TRBD1 covers 8 bases. The CDR3 is 14 amino acids. The ends lost 0 bases at V and 3 bases at J; junction bases unmatched: 4. Germline values: CDR1 DFQATT, CDR2 SNEGSKA (reference sequence). The CDR3 spells CSAREQGAYYEQYF. The CDR3 DNA follows: TGCAGTGCTAGAGAGCAGGGGGCGTACTACGAGCAGTACTTC.

This chain joins TRBV7-2 and TRBJ2-7; D remains ambiguous. CDR1 is SGHTA, CDR2 FQGNSA, per germline. Trimming took off 2 bases at V and 3 bases at J, with 8 bases between the two ends. This CDR3 region has 13 residues. In nucleotides, the CDR3 is TGTGCCAGCAGCTTATTCGACGGCTACGAGCAGTACTTC. Protein product: CASSLFDGYEQYF.

This clonotype was seen ten or more times. This chain links TRBV4-3 with TRBJ1-2; possibly TRBD1 for D (6 bases). Per the germline V gene, CDR1 is LGHNA and CDR2 is YSLEER. The V and J ends lost 0 bases and 4 bases respectively, with 12 bases between them. The CDR3 covers 15 residues. CDR3 DNA sequence: TGCGCCAGCAGCCAAGACCGGACAGTCTTCTATGGCTACACCTTC. It encodes CASSQDRTVFYGYTF.

This clonotype occurred a few times. This rearrangement joins TRBV12-3 or TRBV12-4 to TRBJ1-2; TRBD1 is a possible D gene (6 bases). The V gene lost 6 bases and the J gene lost 8 bases, with 16 bases spanning the gap. The CDR3 runs to 13 residues. CDR3 nucleotide sequence: TGTGCCAGCAGGGACGCAGGGGATCGAGGCTACACCTTC. This sequence encodes CASRDAGDRGYTF.

This clonotype was detected a few times. The chain combines TRBV7-2 with TRBJ2-1, with 12 bases matching TRBD2. The CDR3 has 17 amino acids. Germline V gene data show CDR1 as SGHTA and CDR2 as FQGNSA. With 3 bases clipped from V and 9 bases from J, the junction kept 12 bases outside the gene matches. CDR3 DNA: TGTGCCAGCAGCTTTTGGACTAGCGGGACGGGGGGTTCTGAGCAGTTCTTC. It translates to CASSFWTSGTGGSEQFF.

This clonotype came up a few times. V and J are TRBV10-3 and TRBJ1-2, with D tentatively TRBD1 (6 bases). Looked up from germline, CDR1 is ENHRY and CDR2 is SYGVKD. V was pared by 6 bases and J by 6 bases, with 11 bases between. CDR3 length: 12 residues. The CDR3 region has the DNA TGTGCCATCAGGGGCAGGGGAGATGGCTACACCTTC. Amino acid sequence: CAIRGRGDGYTF.

This clonotype was seen a few times. The genes are TRBV20-1 and TRBJ2-1, with unresolved D. Trimming cost V 0 bases and J 1 base, with 10 bases left between them. This CDR3 has 15 amino acids. In germline, CDR1 is DFQATT, CDR2 SNEGSKA (reference sequence). The CDR3 coding sequence is TGCAGTGCTAGAGATTATGAGCAATCCTACAATGAGCAGTTCTTC. Its protein product is CSARDYEQSYNEQFF.

The table lists this clonotype with a few counts. The CDR3 spells CSAPPGDPAYEQYF. The CDR3 DNA is TGCAGTGCCCCCCCCGGGGATCCTGCCTACGAGCAGTACTTC. The chain employs TRBV20-1 and TRBJ2-7; D perhaps matches TRBD2 (5 bases). From germline, CDR1 is DFQATT and CDR2 SNEGSKA (reference sequence). This CDR3 region has 14 residues. Trimming shortened V by 6 bases and J by 2 bases, and 17 bases separated the two germline ends.

The rearrangement joins TRBV5-1 to TRBJ1-1; no clear D gene. Trimming removed 4 bases at V and 0 bases at J, with 13 bases between. CDR3 length: 15 amino acids. Germline V gene sequence: CDR1 SGHRS, CDR2 YFSETQ. CDR3 DNA: TGCGCCAGCAGCGGCGGGGAGGGCATGAACACTGAAGCTTTCTTT. Amino acid sequence: CASSGGEGMNTEAFF.

V and J are TRBV6-1 and TRBJ2-7; TRBD1 might be the D (6 bases). The CDR3 totals 12 residues. V was clipped by 7 bases and J by 10 bases, with 17 bases between them. Looked up from germline, CDR1 is MNHNS and CDR2 is SASEGT. CDR3 coding DNA: TGTGCCAGCACCCAAGATCAGGGGCCCCAGTACTTC. Translation gives CASTQDQGPQYF.

This clonotype was seen more than once but under ten times. The rearrangement joins TRBV3-1 to TRBJ2-3; D is undetermined. The CDR3 runs to 14 residues. Germline V gene lookup returns CDR1 LGHDT and CDR2 YNNKEL (reference sequence). Trimming stripped 0 bases from V and 6 bases from J, with 10 bases between. DNA of the CDR3: TGTGCCAGCAGCCAAGAGGGCGCCGACGATACGCAGTATTTT. Encoded protein: CASSQEGADDTQYF.

The genes are TRBV6-4 and TRBJ1-2; tentatively, D is TRBD1 (6 bases). CDR1 is MRHNA and CDR2 is SNTAGT in the germline V gene. This CDR3 comprises 14 residues. The germline V and J ends were trimmed by 6 bases and 5 bases, with 16 bases remaining between them. In DNA form, the CDR3 reads TGTGCCAGCAGCCCTGCTGGGACAAGATATGGCTACACCTTC. It yields the protein CASSPAGTRYGYTF.

The rearrangement joins TRBV9 to TRBJ1-1; no clear D. V lost 0 bases and J lost 10, with 16 bases in between. The germline gives CDR1 SGDLS, CDR2 YYNGEE. This CDR3 region has 14 residues. This chain's CDR3 is CASSVGVMGEGAFF. CDR3 nucleotide sequence: TGTGCCAGCAGCGTAGGTGTCATGGGCGAGGGAGCTTTCTTT. Full variable domain (remainder filled in from reference TRBV9 and TRBJ1-1): DSGVTQTPKHLITATGQRVTLRCSPRSGDLSVYWYQQSLDQGLQFLIQYYNGEERAKGNILERFSAQQFPDLHSELNLSSLELGDSALYFCASSVGVMGEGAFFGQGTRLTVV.

V and J are TRBV20-1 and TRBJ2-3; D possibly corresponds to TRBD2 (6 bases). CDR1 DFQATT and CDR2 SNEGSKA come from the germline V gene (reference sequence). V was cut by 5 bases and J by 0 bases, with 18 bases left in between. The length of the CDR3 is 16 residues. The chain's CDR3 is CSAPNGGAPSTDTQYF. The CDR3 region has the DNA TGCAGTGCTCCAAATGGAGGGGCACCAAGCACAGATACGCAGTATTTT.

The chain joins TRBV4-3 to TRBJ1-2; D gene ambiguous. The germline V and J ends were trimmed by 8 bases and 3 bases, with 13 bases remaining between them. The CDR3 loop spans 13 amino acids. Germline assignment: CDR1 LGHNA and CDR2 YSLEER. The CDR3 spells CASGWGRDYGYTF. The CDR3, as DNA: TGCGCCAGCGGCTGGGGAAGGGACTATGGCTACACCTTC.

The chain's CDR3 is CASSLSRGAVLETQYF. Written as DNA, the CDR3 is TGCGCCAGCAGCTTGTCCCGGGGCGCGGTTTTGGAGACCCAGTACTTC. The chain employs TRBV5-1 and TRBJ2-5; D might be TRBD1 or TRBD2, each matching 5 bases. The CDR3 extends over 16 amino acids. Trimming took off 1 base at V and 5 bases at J, with 18 bases between the two ends. The V gene's germline CDR1 is SGHRS and CDR2 YFSETQ.

V and J are TRBV21-1 and TRBJ2-7. TRBV21-1 is termed a pseudogene. This CDR3 spans 18 amino acids. The CDR3 loop is CASSIDGKGKLGAHEQYF. Here the CDR3 DNA reads TGTGCCAGCAGCATAGATGGTAAGGGAAAACTAGGAGCCCACGAGCAGTACTTC.

This clonotype appeared many times. The chain combines TRBV20-1 with TRBJ2-7; TRBD1 is a possible D gene (6 bases). The V end lost 1 base, the J end lost 6 bases, and 16 bases lay between the germline ends. CDR1 DFQATT and CDR2 SNEGSKA come from the germline V gene (reference sequence). There are 14 residues in the CDR3. DNA for the CDR3: TGCAGTGCTAGAGTAGGACAGAACCGAATCGAGCAGTACTTC. It codes for CSARVGQNRIEQYF.

The V gene is TRBV29-1, the J gene TRBJ2-6; no clear D gene. With 4 bases removed from V and 2 bases from J, the gap between germline ends came to 6 bases. This CDR3 spans 13 amino acids. Germline V CDR1 and CDR2: SQVTM, ANQGSEA. CDR3 coding DNA: TGCAGCGTTGGTCAGACTGGGGCCAACGTCCTGACTTTC. Amino acids: CSVGQTGANVLTF.